This entry concerns a single T cell receptor beta chain. Its antigen remains unidentified. The data stem from a study of CXCR3-negative and CXCR3-positive naive CD8 T cells. The study's findings and limits: No difference in surface CD5 was seen between naive subsets, and TCR strength was inferred from TRB CDR3 properties.

Germline loops: CDR1 SGHAT, CDR2 FQNNGV. This CDR3 is 14 amino acids long. With UMI labels, 5' RACE was used to prepare the TRB cDNA libraries. One entry per CDR3 protein, without DNA, is what TCRdb gives after re-calling the 5' RACE reads. Its clone listing holds about 56,000 distinct CDR3 sequences. This sequence originates from a human donor in good health. Some clones in this sample may be carry-over from other donors' samples. The gene calls are TRBV11-2 and TRBJ2-5; TCRdb selects TRBD1, and the lack of DNA leaves this call unchecked. The sequencing sample was made of memory CD8+ T cells from blood. This chain's CDR3 is CASSLARGGETQYF.